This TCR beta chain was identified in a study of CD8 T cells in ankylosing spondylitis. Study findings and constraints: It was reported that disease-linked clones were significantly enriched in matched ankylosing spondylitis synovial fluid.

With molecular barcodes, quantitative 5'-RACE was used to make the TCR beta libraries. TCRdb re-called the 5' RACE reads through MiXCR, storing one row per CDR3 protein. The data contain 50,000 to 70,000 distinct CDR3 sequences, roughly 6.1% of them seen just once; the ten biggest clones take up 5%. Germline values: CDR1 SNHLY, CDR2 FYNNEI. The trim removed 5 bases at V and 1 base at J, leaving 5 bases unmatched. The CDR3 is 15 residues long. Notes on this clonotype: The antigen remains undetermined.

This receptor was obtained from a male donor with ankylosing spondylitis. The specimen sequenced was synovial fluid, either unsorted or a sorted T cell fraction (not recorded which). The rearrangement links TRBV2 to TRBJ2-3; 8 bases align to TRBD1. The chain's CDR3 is CASSLKQGGTDTQYF. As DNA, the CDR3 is TGTGCCAGCAGTTTGAAACAGGGGGGCACAGATACGCAGTATTTT.